This T cell receptor (beta chain) stems from a study of identical twins (dated by TCRdb to about 2016). Study-level background: To test whether fetal clonotypes persist, this study deep-sequenced TCR alpha and beta repertoires from monozygotic twins, from unrelated adults of various ages, and from cord blood. To rule out contamination, the twin experiments were replicated at different times with different library preparation protocols. What the work shows at the level of the full study, not this receptor alone: Conclusions relied on cross-sectional statistical analysis, since the same donors could not be followed over many years. In beta out-of-frame sequences, excess twin sharing was weaker, because having fewer shared sequences lowered the signal-to-noise ratio. Invariant T cells such as MAIT and iNKT could partly confound zero-insertion analyses, although diverse VJ usage argued against such confounding for most clonotypes. Out-of-frame TCR alpha sharing in monozygotic twins was systematically underestimated by recombination models, whereas sharing between unrelated individuals was in agreement with the recombination models. Abundant cord blood beta clonotypes had fewer insertions, young adult naive repertoires showed a similar but weaker trend, and memory repertoires showed no such trend. Compared with coincidental sharing between unrelated individuals, out-of-frame TCR alpha sequences shared between twins had an excess of sequences with low generation probability.

Comments on this clonotype: Its specific antigen is unknown. Per-nucleotide qualities are absent, and no much larger clonotype sits a single base away.

Library method: 5' RACE. Sequencing was performed on an Illumina HiSeq 2000. Template switching introduced a universal primer binding site; the final cDNA contained a unique molecular identifier, enabling accurate counting of TCR cDNA molecules. Specific primers in the conserved constant-segment region were used to synthesize first-strand cDNA for the TCR alpha and beta chains. Each cDNA library was double barcoded, with a SMART-Mk sample barcode plus Illumina barcodes, to control for contamination. Two successive PCR steps introduced TruSeq adapter sequences along with Illumina sample barcodes. The TCR alpha and beta cDNA libraries were sequenced on the Illumina HiSeq platform using custom primers. The original pipeline was this. MiGEC was used to process raw reads and extract unique molecular identifiers, and MiXCR was used to find CDR3 positions. Recombination models were inferred per individual with the repgenHMM and IGoR tools using an EM algorithm. The tcR package in R was used for shared clonotype analysis, with sharing normalized by the product of cloneset sizes. To study raw recombination without the effects of thymic and clonal selection, out-of-frame nonproductive sequences were analyzed. TCRdb reprocessed the public reads (quality trimming at Q25 with fastp, clone calling with MiXCR) and kept in-frame beta chains. Every CDR3 protein is listed once, alongside the most common genes and DNA of its rows. Clone size and V and J calls follow TCRdb, not the original study. This sample is represented by about 530,000 distinct CDR3 sequences; under 25% of them were singletons. Roughly 0.5% of the sample rests with the top ten.

At the junction V is shortened by 0 bases and J by 6 bases; bases outside the gene matches: 13. From its cysteine to its phenylalanine, the CDR3 spans 18 amino acids. Only the CDR3 DNA is retained, 54 bases long and in frame from the first base. In the germline V gene, CDR1 corresponds to LGHNA and CDR2 to YNFKEQ. Only healthy Caucasian donors were included. The twin cohort consisted of three pairs of female monozygotic twins, all aged about 18 to 29 years. Positive isolation kits from Invitrogen were used to isolate CD4+ and CD8+ T cell populations. These sequences were also reported in another study, on yellow fever vaccine responses in identical twins. From that second study: The T cell response to vaccination in identical twins was reported by the authors to appear partly convergent and partly personalized. In identical twins, the study followed T cell clones that responded to the vaccine with precision.

The TCR comes from a woman younger than 30 in good health. The sequenced material came from CD4+ T cells sorted from blood. The sequence joins TRBV4-2 to TRBJ2-3, and 9 junction bases match TRBD2. The sequence in DNA is TGTGCCAGCAGCCAAGATCGGCTAGCGGGACCCTTTAGGGATACGCAGTATTTT. Translated, it gives CASSQDRLAGPFRDTQYF.